One and the same sample provided the 25 T cell receptor beta chains below, sequenced in a study of cytomegalovirus exposure and HLA in healthy donors. Primers for the PCR totalled 60 Vbeta and 13 Jbeta. Clones were read by immunoSEQ multiplex PCR, and TCRdb kept only the in-frame ones, dropping some. The table lists around 100,000 clones, approximately 85% of them singletons, with about 4.3% in the top ten. What was sequenced was PBMCs. The source of these receptors is a man aged 25 to 45 in good health and CMV-seronegative.

CDR3 protein: CAWSSDSEAFF. The CDR3 coding sequence is TGTGCCTGGAGTAGCGACAGTGAAGCTTTCTTT. The chain combines TRBV30 with TRBJ1-1, with D possibly TRBD1 on 5 matching bases. CDR1 is GTSNPN, CDR2 SVGIG, per germline (reference sequence). The V gene lost 2 bases and the J gene lost 7 bases, with 8 bases spanning the gap. CDR3 size: 11 residues.

The chain couples TRBV6-6 to TRBJ1-1, with no clear D. There are 12 residues in the CDR3. V lost 2 bases and J 3 bases, leaving 4 bases between the germline ends. Germline V gene sequence: CDR1 MNHNY, CDR2 SVGAGI (reference sequence). The CDR3 sequence is CASSYSDTEAFF. In DNA form, the CDR3 reads TGTGCCAGCAGTTACAGCGACACTGAAGCTTTCTTT.

V is TRBV6-5 and J is TRBJ2-7; 8 bases are a match to TRBD1. V was clipped by 6 bases and J by 2 bases; unmatched bases: 9. CDR3 length equals 15 residues. Germline V gene lookup returns CDR1 MNHEY and CDR2 SVGAGI. For the CDR3, the DNA is TGTGCCAGCAGCTCTCCCGGGACAGGAGCCTACGAGCAGTACTTC. Its translation is CASSSPGTGAYEQYF.

This chain connects TRBV15 to TRBJ1-1; D might be TRBD1 (6 bases). Deletions cut 5 bases from V and 0 bases from J, with 13 bases between. The CDR3 covers 15 residues. The germline V gene encodes CDR1 LNHNV and CDR2 YYDKDF (reference sequence). The DNA of the CDR3 is TGTGCCACCAGCGTTTACAGGGTGATGAACACTGAAGCTTTCTTT. Its protein product is CATSVYRVMNTEAFF.

The chain combines TRBV28 with TRBJ2-7, with 10 bases matching TRBD1. The trim removed 5 bases at V and 3 bases at J, leaving 10 bases unmatched. Per germline, CDR1 MDHEN and CDR2 SYDVKM. CDR3 length equals 16 residues. CDR3 amino acids: CASSKLPGQGFYEQYF. The CDR3 DNA follows: TGTGCCAGCAGTAAACTCCCGGGACAGGGGTTCTACGAGCAGTACTTC.

The V call is TRBV10-1, the J call TRBJ2-7; TRBD2 might be the D (5 bases). The CDR3 spans 15 residues. CDR1 WNHNN and CDR2 SYGVQD come from the germline V gene (reference sequence). The germline V and J ends were trimmed by 7 bases and 2 bases, with 18 bases remaining between them. CDR3 coding DNA: TGCGCCAGCAAGGTTCCCGGGAAAAATGCCTACGAGCAGTACTTC. It is translated as CASKVPGKNAYEQYF.

The chain employs TRBV30 and TRBJ2-3, with 8 positions matching TRBD2. Trimming at V came to 0 bases and at J to 12 bases, leaving 11 bases not matched to a gene. This CDR3 spans 14 amino acids. CDR1 and CDR2 (germline): GTSNPN, SVGIG (reference sequence). CDR3 in DNA: TGTGCCTGGAGTGTACGTAATGCGGGGGGCCCCCAGTATTTT. Translating it yields CAWSVRNAGGPQYF.

The rearrangement joins TRBV7-2 to TRBJ1-2; no clear D gene. This CDR3 contains 14 residues. Germline CDR1 SGHTA, CDR2 FQGNSA. With 7 bases removed from V and 8 bases from J, the gap between germline ends came to 20 bases. CDR3 region: CASKISDGGGGYTF. CDR3 nucleotide sequence: TGTGCCAGCAAAATCTCGGATGGAGGCGGCGGCTACACCTTC.

CDR3 bases: TGCAGCGTCGCGGCGGGAGTTGGCGATGAGCAGTTCTTC. It translates to CSVAAGVGDEQFF. V and J are TRBV29-1 and TRBJ2-1; 7 nucleotides line up with TRBD2. Germline values: CDR1 SQVTM, CDR2 ANQGSEA. The CDR3 length is 13 residues. The trim removed 6 bases at V and 8 bases at J, leaving 10 bases unmatched.

The chain carries TRBV28 and TRBJ2-3, with 8 bases identical to TRBD1. The germline V gene encodes CDR1 MDHEN and CDR2 SYDVKM. The CDR3 has 16 residues. V was clipped by 5 bases and J by 1 base; unmatched bases: 8. DNA for the CDR3: TGTGCCAGCAGTCTAGAGATCAGGGGGCGCACAGATACGCAGTATTTT. Translation gives CASSLEIRGRTDTQYF.

The chain joins TRBV2 to TRBJ2-6; D perhaps matches TRBD2 (5 bases). The V gene's germline CDR1 is SNHLY and CDR2 FYNNEI. Trimming cost V 8 bases and J 2 bases, with 19 bases left between them. The CDR3 consists of 17 residues. The CDR3: CASEGSRLKAGANVLTF. In DNA form, the CDR3 reads TGTGCCAGCGAAGGCAGCCGACTAAAAGCTGGGGCCAACGTCCTGACTTTC.

V and J are TRBV27 and TRBJ2-3; 8 bases agree with TRBD2. This CDR3 spans 15 amino acids. CDR1 and CDR2 (germline): MNHEY, SMNVEV (reference sequence). V lost 8 bases, J lost 8 bases, and 15 bases stayed unmatched. CDR3 DNA sequence: TGTGCCAGCGGGTTGGTGGCGGGAGGCCCAGGTACGCAGTATTTT. This codes for CASGLVAGGPGTQYF.

This clone was recorded only once. The chain links TRBV5-6 to TRBJ2-5, with D perhaps matching TRBD2 (7 bases). This CDR3 spans 15 amino acids. Trimming removed 4 bases from V and 6 bases from J, with 19 bases in between. The germline V gene encodes CDR1 SGHDT and CDR2 YYEEEE. The DNA for the CDR3 is TGTGCCAGCAGCATGGGGGGGCAGGGGTTAAAGACCCAGTACTTC. Encoded protein: CASSMGGQGLKTQYF. The variable domain in full, with the rest retrieved from reference TRBV5-6 and TRBJ2-5, is DAGVTQSPTHLIKTRGQQVTLRCSPKSGHDTVSWYQQALGQGPQFIFQYYEEEERQRGNFPDRFSGHQFPNYSSELNVNALLLGDSALYLCASSMGGQGLKTQYFGPGTRLLVL.

CDR3 sequence reads: CASSLVQGKNNEQFF. CDR3 sequence (DNA): TGTGCCAGCAGCTTAGTGCAGGGGAAAAACAATGAGCAGTTCTTC. The genes are TRBV11-2 and TRBJ2-1, with D maybe TRBD1 (6 bases). V gave up 1 base and J gave up 5 bases, with 12 bases separating them. CDR1 SGHAT and CDR2 FQNNGV come from the germline V gene. The CDR3 spans 15 residues.

This chain links TRBV19 with TRBJ2-7, with D unclear. There are 14 residues in the CDR3. V shed 5 bases and J shed 2 bases, with 13 bases lying between them. Germline-derived CDR1 and CDR2 are LNHDA and SQIVND (reference sequence). CDR3: CASSFLGRTYEQYF. The CDR3 DNA follows: TGTGCCAGTAGTTTCCTCGGCAGGACCTACGAGCAGTACTTC.

The chain has TRBV29-1 and TRBJ1-2; weak D call: TRBD1 (5 bases). CDR3 size: 14 residues. Per the germline V gene, CDR1 is SQVTM and CDR2 is ANQGSEA. Deletions cut 7 bases from V and 5 bases from J, with 20 bases between. CDR3 in amino acids: CSANQGFESYGYTF. For the CDR3, the DNA is TGCAGCGCGAACCAGGGATTCGAGTCGTATGGCTACACCTTC.

The chain recombines TRBV7-2 with TRBJ2-7, with a possible D match to TRBD2 (6 bases). With 5 bases removed from V and 3 bases from J, the gap between germline ends came to 8 bases. Looked up from germline, CDR1 is SGHTA and CDR2 is FQGNSA. The CDR3 is made up of 12 amino acids. The CDR3 nucleotides read TGTGCCAGCAGCCGGGGGTTCTACGAGCAGTACTTC. Encoded protein: CASSRGFYEQYF. Based on the CDR3 plus reference TRBV7-2 and TRBJ2-7, the full variable domain is GAGVSQSPSNKVTEKGKDVELRCDPISGHTALYWYRQSLGQGLEFLIYFQGNSAPDKSGLPSDRFSAERTGGSVSTLTIQRTQQEDSAVYLCASSRGFYEQYFGPGTRLTVT.

The chain links TRBV15 to TRBJ1-2; D gene unclear. The CDR3 extends over 15 amino acids. The V end was cut by 9 bases, the J end by 0 bases, with 17 bases between. Per the germline V gene, CDR1 is LNHNV and CDR2 is YYDKDF (reference sequence). CDR3 nucleotides: TGTGCCACTCAAGGTTCGCGGGGTGCTAACTATGGCTACACCTTC. It encodes CATQGSRGANYGYTF.

The chain employs TRBV5-1 and TRBJ2-7; TRBD2 matches at 9 bases. The CDR3 spans 15 residues. V lost 3 bases to trimming and J lost 2 bases; unmatched junction nucleotides: 6. Per the germline V gene, CDR1 is SGHRS and CDR2 is YFSETQ. CDR3 DNA sequence: TGCGCCAGCAGCTGGACTAGCGCGAGGGCCTACGAGCAGTACTTC. It specifies CASSWTSARAYEQYF.

The rearrangement uses TRBV7-9 and TRBJ2-7, with 7 bases fitting TRBD1. The junction had 12 bases not matched to a gene; V was cut back by 7 bases and J by 6 bases. Looked up from germline, CDR1 is SEHNR and CDR2 is FQNEAQ (reference sequence). There are 14 residues in the CDR3. CDR3 region: CASIPSGGSLEQYF. CDR3 DNA: TGTGCCAGCATTCCCTCAGGGGGTTCTCTCGAGCAGTACTTC.

This chain uses TRBV6-1 with TRBJ1-5; 7 bases match TRBD1. V shed 0 bases, J shed 5 bases, and the junction held 4 bases outside the gene matches. The germline V gene has CDR1 MNHNS and CDR2 SASEGT. The CDR3 contains 15 residues. The CDR3 DNA is TGTGCCAGCAGTGAAGCCTACAGGGGACATCAGCCCCAGCATTTT. Translation gives CASSEAYRGHQPQHF.

The chain links TRBV5-6 to TRBJ2-3; 8 bases are shared with TRBD1. This CDR3 has 15 residues. The V gene's germline CDR1 is SGHDT and CDR2 YYEEEE. V lost 2 bases to trimming and J lost 2 bases; unmatched junction nucleotides: 4. CDR3 nucleotide sequence: TGTGCCAGCAGCTTTCCGGGACAGGCCACAGATACGCAGTATTTT. Amino acids: CASSFPGQATDTQYF.

The chain has TRBV4-2 and TRBJ2-3, with D unresolved. The CDR3 spans 15 residues. Germline V gene lookup returns CDR1 LGHNA and CDR2 YNFKEQ. V was shortened by 1 base and J by 1 base, with 9 bases between the two germline ends. The CDR3 spells CASSQVAVRTDTQYF. CDR3 in DNA: TGTGCCAGCAGCCAAGTGGCCGTGCGCACAGATACGCAGTATTTT.

For this clone: Other DNA sequences in the sample encode the same CDR3. This rearrangement joins TRBV28 to TRBJ2-3; 14 nucleotides match TRBD2. The V and J ends lost 5 bases and 1 base, in that order; junction bases with no gene match: 2. This CDR3 spans 16 amino acids. The germline CDR1 and CDR2 sequences are MDHEN and SYDVKM. CDR3 loop: CASSLGLAGGTDTQYF. The CDR3 DNA reads as TGTGCCAGCAGTCTGGGACTAGCGGGGGGCACAGATACGCAGTATTTT.

The rearrangement uses TRBV6-5 and TRBJ2-7, with 7 bases identical to TRBD1. The CDR3 is made up of 14 amino acids. Per germline, CDR1 MNHEY and CDR2 SVGAGI. Trimming removed 6 bases from V and 0 bases from J; junction bases left unmatched: 5. CDR3 nucleotide sequence: TGTGCCAGCAGAAGGACAGGAGTCTCCTACGAGCAGTACTTC. This codes for CASRRTGVSYEQYF.